This T cell receptor beta chain was documented in a study of vaccination and CD4 T cells after COVID-19. Time point specified: late sampling 161 to 241 days after vaccination in three convalescent patients. Positivity by PCR occurred from March to December 2020, a period that predated US Alpha, Beta and Delta variants. TCRdb ran MiXCR on the PCR reads and lists one entry per CDR3 protein. The sample yields about 29,000 distinct CDR3 sequences, 50% seen once. CDR1 is LNHNV and CDR2 is YYDKDF in the germline V gene (reference sequence). CDR3 length: 16 residues. About this clonotype itself: The junction departs from the called germline gene at one end, perhaps through a read error.

The sequences come from CD4+ T cells from blood, collected about 7 months after SARS-CoV-2 vaccination. The receptor comes from a human donor who had recovered from COVID-19. This chain joins TRBV15 and TRBJ1-5; D is unclear. The CDR3 DNA follows: TGTGCCACCAGCAGAGATCTATGGAATAGCAATCGGCCCCAGCATTTT. Protein: CATSRDLWNSNRPQHF.